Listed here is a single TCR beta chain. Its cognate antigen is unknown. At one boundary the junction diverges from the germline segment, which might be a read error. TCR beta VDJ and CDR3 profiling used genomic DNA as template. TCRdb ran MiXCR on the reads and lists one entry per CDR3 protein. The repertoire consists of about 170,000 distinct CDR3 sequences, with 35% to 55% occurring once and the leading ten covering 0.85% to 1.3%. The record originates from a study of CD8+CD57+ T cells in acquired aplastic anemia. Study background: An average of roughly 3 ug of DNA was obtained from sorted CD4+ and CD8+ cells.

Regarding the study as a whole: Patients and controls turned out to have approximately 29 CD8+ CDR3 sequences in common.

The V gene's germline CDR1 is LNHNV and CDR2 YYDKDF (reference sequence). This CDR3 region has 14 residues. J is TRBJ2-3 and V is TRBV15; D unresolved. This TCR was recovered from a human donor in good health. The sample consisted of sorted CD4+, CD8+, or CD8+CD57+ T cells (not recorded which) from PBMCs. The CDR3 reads CATSRVVNTDMQYF. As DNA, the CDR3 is TGTGCCACCAGCAGAGTGGTTAACACAGATATGCAGTATTTT.